This note documents a single T cell receptor beta chain sequence. A Seattle source enrolled patients during active infection and followed them longitudinally. These data originate in a study of blood T cell repertoires in COVID-19. Study-wide background: In each case, the material was cDNA or gDNA derived from T cells, B-cell-depleted T cells, or PBMCs.

TCRdb keeps only in-frame clones here, not all; method: immunoSEQ multiplex PCR. The sample holds about 200,000 clones, 82% seen once. The germline V gene has CDR1 KGHDR and CDR2 SFDVKD. The CDR3 is 15 amino acids. With V trimmed by 3 bases and J by 2 bases, 3 bases remained unmatched. The sequenced sample consisted of peripheral blood. The TCR sequence derives from a woman aged 55-70 years with COVID-19, enrolled during active disease. This chain uses TRBV24-1 with TRBJ2-3; 8 bases match TRBD2. CDR3: CATSDPGGATDTQYF. Written as DNA, the CDR3 is TGTGCCACCAGTGATCCGGGGGGGGCCACAGATACGCAGTATTTT.